These 18 T cell receptor beta chains came from one sample sequenced in a study of T cells in Graves' hyperthyroidism and ophthalmopathy. RNA transcripts gave rise to amplified TCR beta CDR3 regions. The TCR CDR3 first-round RT-PCR relied on the HTBI primer set. TCRdb processed the multiplex PCR reads anew with MiXCR; each CDR3 protein has one entry. Among about 570,000 distinct CDR3 sequences, about half were seen once, and the ten largest hold 15% to 20%. Sequenced: peripheral blood or thyroid tissue (not recorded which). The receptor set was obtained from an adult woman with Graves' disease, either hyperthyroidism or ophthalmopathy (not recorded which).

Details on this clonotype: A read error may produce the germline difference seen at one junction end. The genes are TRBV7-2 and TRBJ1-1, with D possibly being TRBD1 (5 bases). The germline CDR1 and CDR2 sequences are SGHTA and FQGNSA. The CDR3 loop spans 13 amino acids. The CDR3 region has the DNA TGCGCCAGCAGCCTGGGGCTCGACCGAGGAGCTTTCTTT. Its translation: CASSLGLDRGAFF. The variable domain in full, completed from reference TRBV7-2 and TRBJ1-1, reads GAGVSQSPSNKVTEKGKDVELRCDPISGHTALYWYRQSLGQGLEFLIYFQGNSAPDKSGLPSDRFSAERTGGSVSTLTIQRTQQEDSAVYLCASSLGLDRGAFFGQGTRLTVV.

J is TRBJ1-3 and V is TRBV2; TRBD1 agrees at 10 bases. Germline V lookup: CDR1 SNHLY, CDR2 FYNNEI. Trimming removed 7 bases from V and 7 bases from J; junction bases left unmatched: 7. This CDR3 region has 14 residues. The CDR3, as DNA: TGTGCCAGCACCCCAGACAGGGGGCTGAACACCATATATTTT. As protein: CASTPDRGLNTIYF.

This clonotype was seen more than once but under ten times. The chain has TRBV6-1 and TRBJ2-6, with a tentative D call TRBD2 (5 bases). CDR1 and CDR2 (germline): MNHNS, SASEGT. The CDR3 extends over 16 amino acids. Trimming stripped 5 bases from V and 0 bases from J, with 11 bases between. This CDR3 reads CASSSGSSSGANVLTF. CDR3 DNA: TGTGCCAGCAGTTCGGGGTCAAGCTCTGGGGCCAACGTCCTGACTTTC.

The chain is built from TRBV29-1 and TRBJ2-2, with D unclear. Germline lookup yields CDR1 SQVTM and CDR2 ANQGSEA. Trimming took off 6 bases at V and 7 bases at J, with 21 bases between the two ends. This CDR3 is 15 amino acids long. The CDR3 DNA reads TGCAGCGTCGCAGGCAGTTCTTGGGCCAACGGGGAGCTGTTTTTT. Translation: CSVAGSSWANGELFF.

This clonotype was seen at least ten times. The chain recombines TRBV2 with TRBJ1-5; weak D call: TRBD1 (5 bases). The CDR3 totals 11 residues. Trimming removed 8 bases from V and 8 bases from J, with 10 bases in between. From germline, CDR1 is SNHLY and CDR2 FYNNEI. CDR3: CASGGDKPQHF. DNA of the CDR3: TGTGCCAGCGGGGGGGATAAGCCCCAGCATTTT.

Here the CDR3 reads CASSLDQGNTEVFF. CDR3 nucleotide sequence: TGCGCCAGCAGCTTGGATCAGGGAAACACTGAAGTGTTTTTT. V gene TRBV5-1 combines with J gene TRBJ2-2; possibly TRBD1 for D (5 bases). The V end lost 0 bases, the J end lost 15 bases, and 18 bases lay between the germline ends. This CDR3 comprises 14 residues. Germline CDR1 reads SGHRS; CDR2 reads YFSETQ. The variable domain in full, with the rest retrieved from reference TRBV5-1 and TRBJ2-2, is KAGVTQTPRYLIKTRGQQVTLSCSPISGHRSVSWYQQTPGQGLQFLFEYFSETQRNKGNFPGRFSGRQFSNSRSEMNVSTLELGDSALYLCASSLDQGNTEVFFGEGSRLTVL.

This clonotype was picked up one time. This rearrangement joins TRBV29-1 to TRBJ1-3; D possibly corresponds to TRBD1 (6 bases). The CDR3 is 13 residues long. V was cut by 6 bases and J by 1 base, with 10 bases left in between. Germline-derived CDR1 and CDR2 are SQVTM and ANQGSEA. The CDR3 reads CSVIQGSGNTIYF. In DNA form, the CDR3 reads TGCAGCGTCATACAGGGATCTGGAAACACCATATATTTT. The full variable domain, rest sourced from reference TRBV29-1 and TRBJ1-3, is SAVISQKPSRDICQRGTSLTIQCQVDSQVTMMFWYRQQPGQSLTLIATANQGSEATYESGFVIDKFPISRPNLTFSTLTVSNMSPEDSSIYLCSVIQGSGNTIYFGEGSWLTVV.

This clonotype showed up many times. The chain links TRBV6-5 to TRBJ1-5, with D possibly TRBD1 on 5 matching bases. Germline assignment: CDR1 MNHEY and CDR2 SVGAGI. CDR3 length: 15 residues. The V end was cut by 6 bases, the J end by 3 bases, with 15 bases between. DNA of the CDR3: TGTGCCAGCAGAGGCGCCGGGGGTACCAATCAGCCCCAGCATTTT. This sequence encodes CASRGAGGTNQPQHF.

This clonotype was detected many times. The CDR3 loop reads CASSLEGSGEEGGYTF. The CDR3 coding sequence is TGTGCCAGCAGCTTAGAGGGCTCAGGAGAAGAGGGAGGCTACACCTTC. The chain couples TRBV7-2 to TRBJ1-2; D is unresolved. Trimming took off 1 base at V and 8 bases at J, with 20 bases between the two ends. The CDR3 consists of 16 residues. The V gene's germline CDR1 is SGHTA and CDR2 FQGNSA.

This clonotype was seen many times. The V call is TRBV25-1, the J call TRBJ1-5, with D hard to call. The CDR3 sequence is 14 residues long. CDR1 MGHDK and CDR2 SYGVNS come from the germline V gene. V was cut by 4 bases and J by 6 bases, with 13 bases left in between. Here the CDR3 DNA reads TGTGCCAGCAGTGCTGAAGGAGAGAGTCAGCCCCAGCATTTT. Translated, it gives CASSAEGESQPQHF. Full variable domain (remainder filled in from reference TRBV25-1 and TRBJ1-5): EADIYQTPRYLVIGTGKKITLECSQTMGHDKMYWYQQDPGMELHLIHYSYGVNSTEKGDLSSESTVSRIRTEHFPLTLESARPSHTSQYLCASSAEGESQPQHFGDGTRLSIL.

This clonotype was counted many times. The V call is TRBV5-6, the J call TRBJ1-2; D not certain. This CDR3 has 14 residues. V was clipped by 3 bases and J by 1 base, with 10 bases between them. Germline CDR1 is SGHDT and CDR2 is YYEEEE. The CDR3, as DNA: TGTGCCAGCAGCTCGTTATTTGATAACTATGGCTACACCTTC. It is translated as CASSSLFDNYGYTF.

The sample holds many counts of this clonotype. The chain employs TRBV29-1 and TRBJ2-2; 10 bases align to TRBD1. After removal of 1 base from V and 6 bases from J, the junction contained 5 bases not matched to a gene. CDR1 is SQVTM and CDR2 is ANQGSEA in the germline V gene. The CDR3 runs 15 residues. Here the CDR3 DNA reads TGCAGCGTTGAAGGTCCCGGGACAGGGGCCGGGGAGCTGTTTTTT. Amino acid sequence: CSVEGPGTGAGELFF.

As to this clonotype: A single base separates this from a much larger clone, so it may be a read error. This sequence joins TRBV20-1 and TRBJ2-5; D is ambiguous. The CDR3 is made up of 12 amino acids. Germline V gives CDR1 DFQATT, CDR2 SNEGSKA (reference sequence). Trimming stripped 3 bases from V and 3 bases from J, with 8 bases between. The CDR3 DNA is TGCAGTGCTAGGGGCCCGAAAGAGACCCAGTACTTC. Its translation: CSARGPKETQYF.

The chain couples TRBV29-1 to TRBJ2-5; the match to TRBD2 covers 12 bases. Germline loops: CDR1 SQVTM, CDR2 ANQGSEA. V gave up 4 bases and J gave up 3 bases; unmatched junction bases: 12. CDR3 size: 17 residues. CDR3 residues: CSVVFRTSGTGEETQYF. CDR3 DNA sequence: TGCAGCGTTGTATTTCGGACTAGCGGGACAGGGGAAGAGACCCAGTACTTC. The full variable domain, with the rest looked up from reference TRBV29-1 and TRBJ2-5, is SAVISQKPSRDICQRGTSLTIQCQVDSQVTMMFWYRQQPGQSLTLIATANQGSEATYESGFVIDKFPISRPNLTFSTLTVSNMSPEDSSIYLCSVVFRTSGTGEETQYFGPGTRLLVL.

The chain joins TRBV19 to TRBJ2-6; TRBD1 matches 7 bases. Germline V lookup: CDR1 LNHDA, CDR2 SQIVND (reference sequence). V lost 8 bases and J lost 2; bases outside the gene matches: 6. The CDR3 consists of 15 residues. This chain's CDR3 is CASEETGTGANVLTF. In nucleotides, the CDR3 is TGTGCCAGTGAAGAGACAGGGACTGGGGCCAACGTCCTGACTTTC.

The chain carries TRBV10-3 and TRBJ1-5; TRBD1 might be the D (5 bases). Between the trimmed V and J ends, which lost 2 bases and 2 bases, there was a span of 13 bases. The length of the CDR3 is 16 residues. Germline CDR1 and CDR2: ENHRY and SYGVKD. The CDR3 protein is CAISEGAGAGNQPQHF. For the CDR3, the DNA is TGTGCCATCAGTGAGGGAGCCGGGGCAGGCAATCAGCCCCAGCATTTT.

A few counts support this clonotype. The chain joins TRBV2 to TRBJ2-2; unclear D gene. Germline CDR1 is SNHLY and CDR2 is FYNNEI. This CDR3 has 15 amino acids. Between the trimmed V and J ends, which lost 1 base and 7 bases, there was a span of 13 bases. CDR3 bases: TGTGCCAGCAGTGAAGAAGGCACACTGGACGGGGAGCTGTTTTTT. Protein product: CASSEEGTLDGELFF.

This clonotype occurred many times. This chain uses TRBV5-1 with TRBJ2-7; D not resolved. The V end lost 5 bases, the J end lost 6 bases, and 12 bases lay between the germline ends. Germline V CDR1 and CDR2: SGHRS, YFSETQ. CDR3 length: 12 residues. The CDR3 coding sequence is TGCGCCAGCAGGGGTTTTACGGGCGAGCAGTACTTC. This gives the protein CASRGFTGEQYF.